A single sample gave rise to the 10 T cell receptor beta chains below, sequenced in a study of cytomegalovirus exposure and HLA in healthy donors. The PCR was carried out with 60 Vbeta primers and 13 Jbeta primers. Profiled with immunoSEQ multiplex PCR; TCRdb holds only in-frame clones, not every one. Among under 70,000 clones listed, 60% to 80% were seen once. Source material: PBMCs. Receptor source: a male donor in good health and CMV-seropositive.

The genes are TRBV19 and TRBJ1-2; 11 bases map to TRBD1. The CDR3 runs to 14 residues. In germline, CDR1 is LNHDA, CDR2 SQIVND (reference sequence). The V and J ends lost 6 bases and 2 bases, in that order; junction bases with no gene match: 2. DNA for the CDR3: TGTGCCAGTAGACGGACAGGGGGCAACTATGGCTACACCTTC. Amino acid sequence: CASRRTGGNYGYTF.

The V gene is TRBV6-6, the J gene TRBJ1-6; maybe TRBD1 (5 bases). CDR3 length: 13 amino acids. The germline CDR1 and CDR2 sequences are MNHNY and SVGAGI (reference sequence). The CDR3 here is CAGADSYNSPLHF. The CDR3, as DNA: TGTGCAGGGGCGGACTCCTATAATTCACCCCTCCACTTT.

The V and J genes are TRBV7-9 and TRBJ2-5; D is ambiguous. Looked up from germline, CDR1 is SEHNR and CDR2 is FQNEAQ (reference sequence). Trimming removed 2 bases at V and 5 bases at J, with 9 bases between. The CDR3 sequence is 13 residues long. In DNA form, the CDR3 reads TGTGCCAGCAGCTTACTGCCCGGGGAGACCCAGTACTTC. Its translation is CASSLLPGETQYF.

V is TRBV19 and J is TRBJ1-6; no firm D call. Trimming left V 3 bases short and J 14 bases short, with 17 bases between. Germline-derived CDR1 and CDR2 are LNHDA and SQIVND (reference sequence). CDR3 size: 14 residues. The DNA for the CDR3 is TGTGCCAGTAGTATGAGGGAGGCCAGCGGCGCCCTCCACTTT. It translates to CASSMREASGALHF. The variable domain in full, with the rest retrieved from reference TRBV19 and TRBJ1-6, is DGGITQSPKYLFRKEGQNVTLSCEQNLNHDAMYWYRQDPGQGLRLIYYSQIVNDFQKGDIAEGYSVSREKKESFPLTVTSAQKNPTAFYLCASSMREASGALHFGNGTRLTVT.

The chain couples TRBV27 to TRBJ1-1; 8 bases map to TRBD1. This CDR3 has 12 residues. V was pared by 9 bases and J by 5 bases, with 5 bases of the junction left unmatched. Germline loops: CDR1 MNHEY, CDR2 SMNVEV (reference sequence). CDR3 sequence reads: CASRQGWTEAFF. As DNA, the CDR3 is TGTGCCAGTAGACAGGGGTGGACTGAAGCTTTCTTT.

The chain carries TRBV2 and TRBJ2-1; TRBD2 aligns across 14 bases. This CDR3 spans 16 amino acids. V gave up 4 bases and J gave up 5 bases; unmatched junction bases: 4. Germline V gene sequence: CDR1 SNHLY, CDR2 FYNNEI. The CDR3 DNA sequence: TGTGCCAGCAGTGGGGGACTAGCGGGGGCGGACAATGAGCAGTTCTTC. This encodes CASSGGLAGADNEQFF.

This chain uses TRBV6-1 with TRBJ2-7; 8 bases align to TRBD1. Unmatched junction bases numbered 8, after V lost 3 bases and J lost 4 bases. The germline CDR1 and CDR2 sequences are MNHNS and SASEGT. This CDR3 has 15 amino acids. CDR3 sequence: CASSESGTGLYEQYF. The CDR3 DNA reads TGTGCCAGCAGTGAGTCCGGGACAGGCCTTTACGAGCAGTACTTC.

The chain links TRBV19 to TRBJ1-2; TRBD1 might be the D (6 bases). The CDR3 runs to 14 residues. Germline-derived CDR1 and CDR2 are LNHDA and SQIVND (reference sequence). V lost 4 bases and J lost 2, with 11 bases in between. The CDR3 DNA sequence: TGTGCCAGTAGTACTTCAGGGGTAAACTATGGCTACACCTTC. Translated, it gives CASSTSGVNYGYTF.

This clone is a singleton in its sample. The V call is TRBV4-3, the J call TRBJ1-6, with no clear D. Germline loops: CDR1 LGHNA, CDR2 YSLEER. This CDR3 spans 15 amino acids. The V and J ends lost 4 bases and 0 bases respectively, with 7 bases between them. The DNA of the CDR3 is TGCGCCAGCAGCCCGACAAACTCCTATAATTCACCCCTCCACTTT. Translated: CASSPTNSYNSPLHF.

CDR3 sequence reads: CASSQDPNQPQHF. In DNA form, the CDR3 reads TGCGCCAGCAGCCAAGACCCTAATCAGCCCCAGCATTTT. V is TRBV4-3 and J is TRBJ1-5; D remains unclear. Germline V CDR1 and CDR2: LGHNA, YSLEER. The length of the CDR3 is 13 residues. The V and J ends lost 0 bases and 4 bases respectively, with 4 bases between them.